This T cell receptor beta chain was identified during a study of blood T cell repertoires in COVID-19. The assay was immunoSEQ multiplex PCR, and TCRdb's table has in-frame clones only and misses some. The table includes about 220,000 clones, under 90% detected once. The study drew participants aged about 18 to 89 years from 20 to 30 US areas. The CDR3 consists of 14 residues. Trimming took 3 bases from V and 1 from J, leaving 12 bases between them. The germline V gene encodes CDR1 SQVTM and CDR2 ANQGSEA. This rearrangement joins TRBV29-1 to TRBJ1-1; no reliable D call. This receptor was identified in a woman in her fifties or sixties who had been exposed to COVID-19. Sequencing was carried out using PBMCs or T cells enriched from blood (not recorded which). For the CDR3, the DNA is TGCAGCGTTGACCCTTTGGCGGGGAACACTGAAGCTTTCTTT. Residues: CSVDPLAGNTEAFF. Filled out from reference TRBV29-1 and TRBJ1-1, the complete variable domain reads SAVISQKPSRDICQRGTSLTIQCQVDSQVTMMFWYRQQPGQSLTLIATANQGSEATYESGFVIDKFPISRPNLTFSTLTVSNMSPEDSSIYLCSVDPLAGNTEAFFGQGTRLTVV.